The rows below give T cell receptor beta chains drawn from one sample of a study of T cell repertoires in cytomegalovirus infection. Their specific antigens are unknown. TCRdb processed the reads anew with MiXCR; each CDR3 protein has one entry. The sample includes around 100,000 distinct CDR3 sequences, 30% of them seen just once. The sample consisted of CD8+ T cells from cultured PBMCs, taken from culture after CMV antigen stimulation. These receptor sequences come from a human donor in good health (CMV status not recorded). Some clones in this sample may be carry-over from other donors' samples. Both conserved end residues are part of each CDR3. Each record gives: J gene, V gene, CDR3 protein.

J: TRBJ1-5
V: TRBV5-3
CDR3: CASSLGVNQPQHF

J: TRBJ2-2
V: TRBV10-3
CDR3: CAISESYGTGTTGELFF

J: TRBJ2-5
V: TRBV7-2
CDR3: CASSLERYRAGETQYF

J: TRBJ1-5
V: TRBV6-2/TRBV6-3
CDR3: CASSTTGTTSNQPQHF

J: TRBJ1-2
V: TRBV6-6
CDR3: CASSYFRTGREGYTF

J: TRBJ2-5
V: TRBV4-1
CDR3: CASSQDSPDRAWGETQYF

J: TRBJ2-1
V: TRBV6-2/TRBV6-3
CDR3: CASSLWGGNNNEQFF

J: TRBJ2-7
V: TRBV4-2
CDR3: CASSQDGDYAPYEQYF

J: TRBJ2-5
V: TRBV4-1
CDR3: CASSLAAGVLGETQYF

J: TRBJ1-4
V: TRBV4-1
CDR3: CASSQELMTGWREKLFF

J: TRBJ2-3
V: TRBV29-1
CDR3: CSVVGTLAGGISSTDTQYF

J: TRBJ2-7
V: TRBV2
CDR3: CASIYSGTGVSEQYF

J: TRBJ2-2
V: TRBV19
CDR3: CASTSVRAGELFF

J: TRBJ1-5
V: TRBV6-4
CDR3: CASSDRTGRYQPQHF

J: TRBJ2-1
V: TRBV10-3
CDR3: CAISEGTGGPDDEQFF

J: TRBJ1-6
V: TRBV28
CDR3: CASSPQDRGRSPLHF

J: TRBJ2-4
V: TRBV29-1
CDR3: CSVEDRRSGKNIQYF

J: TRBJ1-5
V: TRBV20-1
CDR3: CSARDSDTRQPQHF

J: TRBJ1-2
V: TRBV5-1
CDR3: CASSSVPGTGLNYGYTF

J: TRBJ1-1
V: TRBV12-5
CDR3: CASGRGEQGALRTEAFF

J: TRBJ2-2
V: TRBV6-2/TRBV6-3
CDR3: CASSYPTSRKNTGELFF

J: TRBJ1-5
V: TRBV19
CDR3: CASSIGTGFQPQHF

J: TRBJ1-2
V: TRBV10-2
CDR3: CASLRAHSYGYTF

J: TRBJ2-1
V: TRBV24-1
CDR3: CATSTSGGAPEQFF

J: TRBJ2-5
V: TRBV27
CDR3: CASSTSGGDQETQYF

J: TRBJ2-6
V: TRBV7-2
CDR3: CASNPGAGANVLTF

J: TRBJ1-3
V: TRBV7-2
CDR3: CASSLTGGQNGNTIYF

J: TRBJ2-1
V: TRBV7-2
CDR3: CASSPTWPGGGAKSYNEQFF

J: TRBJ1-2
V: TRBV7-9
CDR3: CASSQTGNYGYTF

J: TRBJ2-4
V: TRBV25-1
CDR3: CASGQGKNIQYF

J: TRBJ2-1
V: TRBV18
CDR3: CASSPNWRGGLNEQFF

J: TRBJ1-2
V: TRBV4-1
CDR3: CASSHQGQTAYGYTF

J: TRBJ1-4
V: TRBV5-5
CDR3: CASSRRWDRKSATNEKLFF

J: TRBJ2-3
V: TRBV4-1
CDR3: CASNRGAAADTQYF

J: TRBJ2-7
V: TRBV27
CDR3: CASSLSRGGLYEQYF

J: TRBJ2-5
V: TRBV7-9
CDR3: CASSLGLAGQETQYF

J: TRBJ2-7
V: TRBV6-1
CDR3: CASSEVGTYEQYF

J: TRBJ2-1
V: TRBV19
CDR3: CASSFGQISYNEQFF

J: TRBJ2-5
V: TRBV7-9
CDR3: CASSLDRQWETQYF

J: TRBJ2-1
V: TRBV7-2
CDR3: CASRTNRVPNEQFF

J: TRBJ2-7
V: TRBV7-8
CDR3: CASSLARWGYEQYF

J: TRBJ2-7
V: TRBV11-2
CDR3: CASSPTQKGQGDEQYF

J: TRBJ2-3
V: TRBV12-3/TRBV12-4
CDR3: CASSPTLPDTQYF

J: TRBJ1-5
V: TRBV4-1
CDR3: CASSQETGQWNIVNQPQHF